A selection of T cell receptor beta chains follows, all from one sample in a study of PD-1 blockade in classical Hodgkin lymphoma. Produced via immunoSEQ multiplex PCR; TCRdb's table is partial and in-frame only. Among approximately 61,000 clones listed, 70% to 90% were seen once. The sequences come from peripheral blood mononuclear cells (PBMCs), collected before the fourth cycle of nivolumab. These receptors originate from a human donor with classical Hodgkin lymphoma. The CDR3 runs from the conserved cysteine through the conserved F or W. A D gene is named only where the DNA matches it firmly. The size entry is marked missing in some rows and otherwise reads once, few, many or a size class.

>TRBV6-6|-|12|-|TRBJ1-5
CASSHPEQPQHF
TGTGCCAGCAGCCACCCCGAACAGCCCCAGCATTTT
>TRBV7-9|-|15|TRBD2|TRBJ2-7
CASSLLAGSSYEQYF
TGTGCCAGCAGTCTTCTAGCGGGGAGCTCCTACGAGCAGTACTTC
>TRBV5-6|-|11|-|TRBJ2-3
CASSLDDTQYF
TGTGCCAGCAGCTTGGATGATACGCAGTATTTT
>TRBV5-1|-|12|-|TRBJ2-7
CASKAGAYEQYF
TGCGCCAGCAAGGCAGGGGCCTACGAGCAGTACTTC
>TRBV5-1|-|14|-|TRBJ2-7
CASSYEGIPYEQYF
TGCGCCAGCAGCTATGAAGGGATTCCCTACGAGCAGTACTTC
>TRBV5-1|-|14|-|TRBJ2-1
CASSLYGLYNEQFF
TGCGCCAGCAGCTTGTACGGGCTATACAATGAGCAGTTCTTC
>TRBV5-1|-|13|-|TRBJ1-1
CASSLVLNTEAFF
TGCGCCAGCAGCTTGGTTCTGAACACTGAAGCTTTCTTT
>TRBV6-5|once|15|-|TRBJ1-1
CASSSRFGGNTEAFF
TGTGCCAGCAGCTCCCGATTTGGGGGGAACACTGAAGCTTTCTTT
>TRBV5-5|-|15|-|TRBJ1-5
CASSLDSYSNQPQHF
TGTGCCAGCAGCTTGGACAGCTATAGCAATCAGCCCCAGCATTTT
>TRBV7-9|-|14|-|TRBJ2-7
CASSSSTVVYEQYF
TGTGCCAGCAGCTCATCGACAGTTGTCTACGAGCAGTACTTC
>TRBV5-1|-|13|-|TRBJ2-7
CASSLVSDYEQYF
TGCGCCAGCAGCTTGGTTTCTGACTACGAGCAGTACTTC
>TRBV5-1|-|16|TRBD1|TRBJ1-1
CASTPTGRQPNTEAFF
TGCGCCAGCACCCCGACAGGGCGCCAACCGAACACTGAAGCTTTCTTT
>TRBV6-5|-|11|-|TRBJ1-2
CASSELYGYTF
TGTGCCAGCAGTGAATTGTATGGCTACACCTTC
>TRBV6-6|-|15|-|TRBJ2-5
CASQDSRSVQETQYF
TGTGCCAGCCAGGACTCCCGTTCAGTCCAAGAGACCCAGTACTTC
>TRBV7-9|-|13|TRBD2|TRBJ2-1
CAKTSGGDNEQFF
TGTGCCAAGACTAGCGGGGGGGACAATGAGCAGTTCTTC
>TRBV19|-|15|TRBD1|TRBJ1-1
CASHRQGVRSTEAFF
TGTGCCAGTCATAGACAGGGGGTGAGAAGCACTGAAGCTTTCTTT
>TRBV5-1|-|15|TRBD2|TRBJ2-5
CASSRGTSGVETQYF
TGCGCCAGCAGCCGAGGGACTAGCGGGGTAGAGACCCAGTACTTC
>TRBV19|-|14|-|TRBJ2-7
CASRVSSGPWEQYF
TGTGCCAGCAGGGTTAGCAGCGGACCCTGGGAGCAGTACTTC
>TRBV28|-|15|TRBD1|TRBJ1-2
CASSSSGTDAYGYTF
TGTGCCAGCAGTTCCTCCGGGACAGACGCCTATGGCTACACCTTC
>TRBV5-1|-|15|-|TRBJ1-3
CASSLLGSPGNTIYF
TGCGCCAGCAGCTTGTTGGGGTCGCCTGGAAACACCATATATTTT
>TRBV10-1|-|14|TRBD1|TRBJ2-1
CASSEQGDFSEQFF
TGCGCCAGCAGTGAACAGGGGGATTTCAGTGAGCAGTTCTTC
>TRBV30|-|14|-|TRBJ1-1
CAWTRGKVNTEAFF
TGTGCCTGGACCAGAGGGAAGGTGAACACTGAAGCTTTCTTT
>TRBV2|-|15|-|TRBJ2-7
CASRGDLARSYEQYF
TGTGCCAGCAGGGGGGACCTAGCGAGATCCTACGAGCAGTACTTC
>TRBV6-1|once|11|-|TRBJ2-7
CASSPWEEQYF
TGTGCCAGCAGCCCCTGGGAGGAGCAGTACTTC
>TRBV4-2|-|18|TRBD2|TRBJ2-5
CASSHTGASGGGQETQYF
TGTGCCAGCAGCCATACTGGCGCTAGCGGGGGGGGTCAAGAGACCCAGTACTTC
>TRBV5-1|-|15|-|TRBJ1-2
CASSLVAGEDYGYTF
TGCGCCAGCAGCTTGGTGGCCGGTGAGGACTATGGCTACACCTTC
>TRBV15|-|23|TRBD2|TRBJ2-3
CATTPASSGGAPRVETRTDTQYF
TGTGCCACCACCCCAGCGTCTAGCGGGGGGGCCCCAAGGGTAGAAACGCGCACAGATACGCAGTATTTT
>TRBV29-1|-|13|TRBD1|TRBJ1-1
CSVAGQMNTEAFF
TGCAGCGTTGCGGGACAGATGAACACTGAAGCTTTCTTT
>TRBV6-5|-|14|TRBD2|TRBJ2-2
CASTRRGETGELFF
TGTGCCAGCACTCGACGGGGGGAGACCGGGGAGCTGTTTTTT
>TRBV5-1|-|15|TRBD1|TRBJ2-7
CASSSDRFASYEQYF
TGCGCCAGCAGCTCGGACAGGTTTGCCTCCTACGAGCAGTACTTC
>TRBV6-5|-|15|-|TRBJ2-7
CASSYGTLGAYEQYF
TGTGCCAGCAGTTACGGGACCCTAGGGGCCTACGAGCAGTACTTC
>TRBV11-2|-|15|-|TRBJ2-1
CASSLQGRVDNEQFF
TGTGCCAGCAGCTTACAGGGGCGAGTGGACAATGAGCAGTTCTTC
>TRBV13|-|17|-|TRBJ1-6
CASSSRGRGVGASPLHF
TGTGCCAGCAGCTCACGTGGCCGAGGGGTAGGCGCATCACCCCTCCACTTT
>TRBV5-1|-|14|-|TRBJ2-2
CASSLDLWTGELFF
TGCGCCAGCAGCTTGGATCTATGGACCGGGGAGCTGTTTTTT
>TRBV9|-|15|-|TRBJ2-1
CASSVAGTNYNEQFF
TGTGCCAGCAGCGTAGCAGGGACAAACTACAATGAGCAGTTCTTC
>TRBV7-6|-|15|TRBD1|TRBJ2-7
CASSRSTGTGDEQYF
TGTGCCAGCAGTCGAAGCACCGGGACAGGTGACGAGCAGTACTTC
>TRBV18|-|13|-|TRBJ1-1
CASSSTLNTEAFF
TGTGCCAGCTCATCGACGTTAAACACTGAAGCTTTCTTT
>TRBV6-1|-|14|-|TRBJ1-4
CASSEMSGGEKLFF
TGTGCCAGCAGTGAGATGTCTGGGGGTGAAAAACTGTTTTTT
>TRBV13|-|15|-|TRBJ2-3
CASSFLWGAADTQYF
TGTGCCAGCAGCTTTCTCTGGGGGGCGGCAGATACGCAGTATTTT
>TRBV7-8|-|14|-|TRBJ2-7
CASSLAGGSYEQYF
TGTGCCAGCAGCTTAGCGGGGGGTTCCTACGAGCAGTACTTC
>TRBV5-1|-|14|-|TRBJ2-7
CASSLEVRGGEQYF
TGCGCCAGCAGCTTGGAAGTCAGGGGAGGCGAGCAGTACTTC
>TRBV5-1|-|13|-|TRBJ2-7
CASSLLEGSPGYF
TGCGCCAGCAGCTTGTTGGAGGGTTCCCCAGGGTACTTC
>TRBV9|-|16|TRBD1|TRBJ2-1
CASSVGGQGAVNEQFF
TGTGCCAGCAGCGTAGGGGGTCAGGGGGCGGTCAATGAGCAGTTCTTC
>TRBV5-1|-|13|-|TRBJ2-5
CASSFGAGETQYF
TGCGCCAGCAGCTTCGGTGCAGGGGAGACCCAGTACTTC
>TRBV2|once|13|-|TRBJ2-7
CASSGGTTYEQYF
TGTGCCAGCAGTGGAGGGACCACCTACGAGCAGTACTTC
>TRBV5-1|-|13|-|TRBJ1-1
CASSAQGDTEAFF
TGCGCCAGCAGCGCACAGGGAGACACTGAAGCTTTCTTT
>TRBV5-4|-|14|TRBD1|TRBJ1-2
CASSLAQGAEGYTF
TGTGCCAGCAGCTTGGCCCAGGGGGCGGAAGGCTACACCTTC
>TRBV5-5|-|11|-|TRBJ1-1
CASNTWAEAFF
TGTGCCAGCAACACGTGGGCTGAAGCTTTCTTT
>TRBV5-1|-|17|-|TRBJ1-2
CASSSRTDAPAGYGYTF
TGCGCCAGCAGCAGCCGGACGGATGCCCCGGCTGGGTATGGCTACACCTTC